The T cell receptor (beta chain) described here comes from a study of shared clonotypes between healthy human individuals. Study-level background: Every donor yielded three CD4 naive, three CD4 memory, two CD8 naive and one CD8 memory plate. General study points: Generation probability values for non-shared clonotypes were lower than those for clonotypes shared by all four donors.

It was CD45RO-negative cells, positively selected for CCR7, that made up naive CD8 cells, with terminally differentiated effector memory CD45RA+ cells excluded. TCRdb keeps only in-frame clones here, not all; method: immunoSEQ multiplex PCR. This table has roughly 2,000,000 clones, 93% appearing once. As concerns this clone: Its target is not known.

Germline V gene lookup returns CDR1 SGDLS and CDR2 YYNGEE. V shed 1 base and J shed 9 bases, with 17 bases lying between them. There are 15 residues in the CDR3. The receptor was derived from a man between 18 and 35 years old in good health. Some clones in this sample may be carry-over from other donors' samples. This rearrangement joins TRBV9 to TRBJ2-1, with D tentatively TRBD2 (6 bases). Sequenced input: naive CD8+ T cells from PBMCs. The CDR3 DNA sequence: TGTGCCAGCAGCGTAATGTTAGCGGTTGGAGCTGAGCAGTTCTTC. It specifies CASSVMLAVGAEQFF.